The TCR beta chain under discussion was sequenced for a study of T cell changes during pregnancy in multiple sclerosis. Germline CDR1 and CDR2: SNHLY and FYNNEI. The CDR3 extends over 15 amino acids. Trimming took 4 bases from V and 3 from J, leaving 12 bases between them. Clones were sequenced by immunoSEQ multiplex PCR, and TCRdb holds only the in-frame ones, with some missing. The repertoire includes some 42,000 clones, approximately 90% of them detected once, and 0.75% to 1% sits in the top ten. Here the sequenced sample was CD4+ T cells from peripheral blood mononuclear cells, taken after pregnancy. This receptor was taken from a female donor with multiple sclerosis, enrolled in a pregnancy study. V gene TRBV2 combines with J gene TRBJ2-2; a possible D gene is TRBD1 (6 bases). CDR3 nucleotides: TGTGCCAGCAGTGTCCAGGGGTCATACACCGGGGAGCTGTTTTTT. It is translated as CASSVQGSYTGELFF.